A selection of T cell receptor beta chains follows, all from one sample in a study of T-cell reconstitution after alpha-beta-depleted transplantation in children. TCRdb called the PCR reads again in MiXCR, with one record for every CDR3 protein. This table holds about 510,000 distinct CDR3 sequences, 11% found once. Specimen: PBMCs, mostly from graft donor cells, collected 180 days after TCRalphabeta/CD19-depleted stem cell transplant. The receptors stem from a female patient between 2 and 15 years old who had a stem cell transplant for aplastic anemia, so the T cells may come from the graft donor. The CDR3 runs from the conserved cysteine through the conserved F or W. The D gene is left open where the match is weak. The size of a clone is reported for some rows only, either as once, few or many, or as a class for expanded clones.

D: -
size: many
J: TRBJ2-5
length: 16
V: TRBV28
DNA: TGTGCCAGCAGTTTCCCCCACTGGGAACCCCAAGAGACCCAGTACTTC
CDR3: CASSFPHWEPQETQYF

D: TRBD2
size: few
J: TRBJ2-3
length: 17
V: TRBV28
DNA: TGTGCCAGCAGTTTCCTCGGACTAGCGGGAGGGCCAGGGACGCAGTATTTT
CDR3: CASSFLGLAGGPGTQYF

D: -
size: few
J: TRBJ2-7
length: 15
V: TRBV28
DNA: TGTGCCAGCAGCCGTCTCCTCCAGAGGTATGGCGAGCAGTACTTC
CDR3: CASSRLLQRYGEQYF

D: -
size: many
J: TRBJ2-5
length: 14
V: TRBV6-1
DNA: TGTGCCAGCAGCCAACTAGAAGGGGCAGAGACCCAGTACTTC
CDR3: CASSQLEGAETQYF

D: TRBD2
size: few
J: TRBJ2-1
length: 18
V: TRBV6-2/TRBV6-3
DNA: TGTGCCAGCAGAAAGGGACTAGCGGTAAGCTTTACCTACAATGAGCAGTTCTTC
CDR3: CASRKGLAVSFTYNEQFF

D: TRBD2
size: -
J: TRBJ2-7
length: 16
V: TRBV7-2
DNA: TGTGCCAGCAGCTTAGTTCCGGGACTAAGCTCCTACGAGCAGTACTTC
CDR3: CASSLVPGLSSYEQYF

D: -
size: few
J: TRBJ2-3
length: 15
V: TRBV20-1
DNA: TGCAGTGCTAATTTGAAGGGGGGTTATTCAGATACGCAGTATTTT
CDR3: CSANLKGGYSDTQYF

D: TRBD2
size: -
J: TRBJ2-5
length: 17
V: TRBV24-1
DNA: TGTGCCACCATGGGGACTAGCGGGAGTAGGTTTCAAGAGACCCAGTACTTC
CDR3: CATMGTSGSRFQETQYF

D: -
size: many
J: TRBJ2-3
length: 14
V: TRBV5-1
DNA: TGCGCCAGCAGCACGACAGGCCGCACAGATACGCAGTATTTT
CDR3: CASSTTGRTDTQYF

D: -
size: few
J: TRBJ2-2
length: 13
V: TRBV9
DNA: TGTGCCAGCAGGGCCCGCGGGTCCGGGGAGCTGTTTTTT
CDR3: CASRARGSGELFF

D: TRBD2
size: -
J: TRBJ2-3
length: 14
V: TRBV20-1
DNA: TGCAGTGCTATAATCGGGGGGAGCACAGATACGCAGTATTTT
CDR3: CSAIIGGSTDTQYF

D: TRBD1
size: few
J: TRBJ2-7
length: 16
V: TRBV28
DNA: TGTGCCAGCAGATCCTCTGGGACAGGATCTCCCTACGAGCAGTACTTC
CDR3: CASRSSGTGSPYEQYF

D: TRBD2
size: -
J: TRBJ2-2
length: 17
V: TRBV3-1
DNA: TGTGCCAGCAGCTACAGCCAGGGACTAGCTTTTACCGGGGAGCTGTTTTTT
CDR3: CASSYSQGLAFTGELFF

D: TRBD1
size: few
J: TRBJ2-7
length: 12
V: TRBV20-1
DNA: TGCAGTGCTAGAGCGACAGGGCGGGAGCAGTACTTC
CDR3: CSARATGREQYF

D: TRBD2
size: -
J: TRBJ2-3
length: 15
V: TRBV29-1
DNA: TGCAGCGTTGAAGCTAGCGGGAGTAAGACAGATACGCAGTATTTT
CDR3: CSVEASGSKTDTQYF

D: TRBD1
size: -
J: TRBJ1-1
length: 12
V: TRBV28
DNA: TGTGCAGGACAGGGTAGTAACACTGAAGCTTTCTTT
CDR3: CAGQGSNTEAFF

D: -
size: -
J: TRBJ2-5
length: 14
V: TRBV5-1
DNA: TGCGCCAGCAGCTTTGCTGACTCCCAAGAGACCCAGTACTTC
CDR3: CASSFADSQETQYF

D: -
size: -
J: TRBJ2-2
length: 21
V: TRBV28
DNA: TGTGCCAGCAGTGGACACCGGGGGTATAGTTACCCGTCCGCGAACACCGGGGAGCTGTTTTTT
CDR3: CASSGHRGYSYPSANTGELFF

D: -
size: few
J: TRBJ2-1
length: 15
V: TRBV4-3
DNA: TGCGCCAGCAGCCAAGATCCGGTAGATGGCTATGAGCAGTTCTTC
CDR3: CASSQDPVDGYEQFF

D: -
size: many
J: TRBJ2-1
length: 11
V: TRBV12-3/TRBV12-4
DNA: TGTGCCAGCAGCGCAGGGAATGAGCAGTTCTTC
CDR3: CASSAGNEQFF

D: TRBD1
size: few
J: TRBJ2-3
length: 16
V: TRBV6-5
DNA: TGTGCCAGCAGTTACCGGTACGACAGGGGTACAGATACGCAGTATTTT
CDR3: CASSYRYDRGTDTQYF

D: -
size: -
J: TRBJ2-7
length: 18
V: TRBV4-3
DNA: TGCGCCAGCAGCCAAGATAACGGCTTCGGGGGGCGGCCATACGAGCAGTACTTC
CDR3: CASSQDNGFGGRPYEQYF

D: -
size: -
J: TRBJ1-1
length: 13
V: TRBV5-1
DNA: TGCGCCAGCGGGAGGCAGCTGAACACTGAAGCTTTCTTT
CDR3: CASGRQLNTEAFF

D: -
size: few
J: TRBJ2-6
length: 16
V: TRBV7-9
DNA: TGTGCCAGCAGCTTAGGGAGGGGGCGTGGGGCCAACGTCCTGACTTTC
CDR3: CASSLGRGRGANVLTF

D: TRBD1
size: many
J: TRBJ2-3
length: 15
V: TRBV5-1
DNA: TGCGCCAGCAGCTTGAGGGGACAGGGCGCAGATACGCAGTATTTT
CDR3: CASSLRGQGADTQYF

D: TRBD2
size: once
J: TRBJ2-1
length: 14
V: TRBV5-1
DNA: TGCGCCAGCAGCTTGGAGGGAGGGTGGGATGAGCAGTTCTTC
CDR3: CASSLEGGWDEQFF

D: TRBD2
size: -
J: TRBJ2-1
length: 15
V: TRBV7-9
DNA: TGTGCCAGCAAACGGGGACTAGCGGGACCCGATGAGCAGTTCTTC
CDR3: CASKRGLAGPDEQFF

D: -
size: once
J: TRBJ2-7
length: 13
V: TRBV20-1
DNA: TGCAGGGCCCTCGGGGTAGCGGACTACGAGCAGTACTTC
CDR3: CRALGVADYEQYF

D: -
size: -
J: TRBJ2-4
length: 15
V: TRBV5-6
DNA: TGTGCCAGCAGCTCCTGGGGGACACTCCGAGACATTCAGTACTTC
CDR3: CASSSWGTLRDIQYF

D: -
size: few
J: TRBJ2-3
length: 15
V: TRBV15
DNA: TGTGCCACCCAAAACCACGGGAGTAGCACAGATACGCAGTATTTT
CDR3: CATQNHGSSTDTQYF

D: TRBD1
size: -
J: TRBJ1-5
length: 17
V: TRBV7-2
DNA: TGTGCCAGCAGCTTAGCCGGACAGGGGGCGAGCAATCAGCCCCAGCATTTT
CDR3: CASSLAGQGASNQPQHF

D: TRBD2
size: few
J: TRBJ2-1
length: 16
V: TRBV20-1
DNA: TGCAGTGCTAGAGATTGGGGACTAGTCCGGAACAATGAGCAGTTCTTC
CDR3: CSARDWGLVRNNEQFF

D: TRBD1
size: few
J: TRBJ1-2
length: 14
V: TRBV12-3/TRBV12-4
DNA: TGTGCCAGCAGTTTAACAGGACAGGGCTCTGGCTACACCTTC
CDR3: CASSLTGQGSGYTF

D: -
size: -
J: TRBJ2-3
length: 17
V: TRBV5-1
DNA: TGCGCCAGCAGCTCCCTTCAGCCGGTTTGGGGCACAGATACGCAGTATTTT
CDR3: CASSSLQPVWGTDTQYF

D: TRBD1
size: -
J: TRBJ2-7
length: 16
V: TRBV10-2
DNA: TGCGCCAGCAGCTTCGCCGGGACAGTGGGGGCCTACGAGCAGTACTTC
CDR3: CASSFAGTVGAYEQYF

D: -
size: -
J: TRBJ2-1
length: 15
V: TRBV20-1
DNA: TGCAGTGCTAGAGTCAGGGGGGGACGATACAATGAGCAGTTCTTC
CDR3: CSARVRGGRYNEQFF

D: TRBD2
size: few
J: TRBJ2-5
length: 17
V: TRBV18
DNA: TGTGCCAGCTCACCACTAAAACTAGCGACATCTACAGAGACCCAGTACTTC
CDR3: CASSPLKLATSTETQYF

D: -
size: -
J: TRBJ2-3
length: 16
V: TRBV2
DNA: TGTGCCTTCTGGGCACACGGCAGGGGAGGTACAGATACGCAGTATTTT
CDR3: CAFWAHGRGGTDTQYF

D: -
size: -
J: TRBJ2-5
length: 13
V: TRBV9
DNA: TGTGCCAGCAGCACTAGCCTAGAGGAGACCCAGTACTTC
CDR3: CASSTSLEETQYF

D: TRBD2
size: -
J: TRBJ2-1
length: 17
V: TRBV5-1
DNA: TGCGCCAGCAGCTTGGGGACTAGCGGGTCCTCTAACAATGAGCAGTTCTTC
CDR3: CASSLGTSGSSNNEQFF

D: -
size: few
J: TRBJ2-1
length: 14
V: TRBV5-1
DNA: TGCGCCAGCAGCTTGGCTGGCCGCCGCGGTGAGCAGTTCTTC
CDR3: CASSLAGRRGEQFF

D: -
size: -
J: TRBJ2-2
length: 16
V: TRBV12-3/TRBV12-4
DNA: TGTTCCAGCAGTTTGATGACCATGGCGAACACCGGGGAGCTGTTTTTT
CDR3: CSSSLMTMANTGELFF

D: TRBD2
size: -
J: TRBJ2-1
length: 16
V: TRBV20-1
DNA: TGCAGTGCTAGAGATATGCGGGAGGGCTTCTACAATGAGCAGTTCTTC
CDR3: CSARDMREGFYNEQFF

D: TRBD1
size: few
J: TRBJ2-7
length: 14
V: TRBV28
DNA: TGTGCCAGCAGACCTACAGGGGCGATCTACGAGCAGTACTTC
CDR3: CASRPTGAIYEQYF

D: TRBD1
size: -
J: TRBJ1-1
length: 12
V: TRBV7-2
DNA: TGTGCCAGCAGCTTGGACAGGGGTAAAGCTTTCTTT
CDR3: CASSLDRGKAFF

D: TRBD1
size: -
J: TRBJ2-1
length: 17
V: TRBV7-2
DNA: TGTGCCAGCAGCTTAGCCTCCGGGACAGGGGTAAACAATGAGCAGTTCTTC
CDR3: CASSLASGTGVNNEQFF

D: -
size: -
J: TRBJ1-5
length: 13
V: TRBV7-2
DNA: TGTGCCAGCAGCTTGACGGGGTTTGAGCCCCAGCATTTT
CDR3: CASSLTGFEPQHF

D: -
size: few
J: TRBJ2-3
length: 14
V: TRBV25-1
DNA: TGTGCCAGCAGTGAGGCAGGGGAAACAGATACGCAGTATTTT
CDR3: CASSEAGETDTQYF

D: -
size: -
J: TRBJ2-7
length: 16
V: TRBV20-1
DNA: TGCAGTGCTAGAGATGATAGTGGGGCAGGGGTACTGGGGCAGTACTTC
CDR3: CSARDDSGAGVLGQYF

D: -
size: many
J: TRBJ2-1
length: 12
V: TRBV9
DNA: TGTGCCAGCAGCGTAAACAACAATGAGCAGTTCTTC
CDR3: CASSVNNNEQFF

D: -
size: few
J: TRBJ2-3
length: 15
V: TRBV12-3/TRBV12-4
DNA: TGTGCCAGCAGGCAGCCGAGCGGGTGGGCAGATACGCAGTATTTT
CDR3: CASRQPSGWADTQYF